This T cell receptor (beta chain) was observed in a study of T cell clonotyping in hematopoietic cell transplantation. Whole-study findings and limits: Few recipient clonotypes overlapped donors; over 95% were de novo at given depth. Without cell sorting, CD4 versus CD8 contributions remain unresolved. Broader posttransplant TCR repertoire diversity was predicted by graft donor and pretransplant recipient Inverse Simpson Index values. After transplant, recipient diversity fell while pathologically expanded clonotypes grew through day 180.

Profiling relied on immunoSEQ multiplex PCR, and the TCRdb table lists in-frame clones only, not all of them. The table shows about 43,000 clones, with approximately 95% occurring only once. The CDR3 runs 15 residues. V was shortened by 1 base and J by 4 bases, with 14 bases between the two germline ends. Germline V lookup: CDR1 MGHRA, CDR2 YSYEKL. Note on this clone: Its matching antigen is unknown.

Sequenced input: peripheral blood mononuclear cells. The sequence came from a young man in good health. Some clones in this sample may be carry-over from other donors' samples. This chain uses TRBV4-1 with TRBJ2-7; the D call may be TRBD1 or TRBD2 (5 bases each). The chain's CDR3 is CASSQATGTDYEQYF. CDR3 nucleotide sequence: TGCGCCAGCAGCCAAGCCACCGGGACCGATTACGAGCAGTACTTC.